This T cell receptor beta chain is from a study of shared clonotypes between healthy human individuals. In the study overall: CD8 memory received one plate per donor, CD8 naive two, CD4 memory three and CD4 naive three. Findings of the study overall: Researchers sampled blood only, noting tissue repertoires likely differ.

Roughly 30,000 T cell genomes (about 210 ng DNA) went into each sorted-subset replicate. Method: immunoSEQ multiplex PCR; TCRdb's copy keeps in-frame clones and lacks some. The repertoire includes some 980,000 clones, approximately 76% of them detected once, and around 1.4% sits in the top ten. Worth noting for this clone: Its antigen is as yet unknown. The same CDR3 can be traced to other DNA sequences in this sample.

The donors were all Caucasian adults (living in Nashville, Tennessee). Trimming removed 3 bases from V and 5 bases from J, with 4 bases in between. The CDR3 sequence is 11 residues long. Germline CDR1 and CDR2: SEHNR and FQNEAQ (reference sequence). The sequence was collected from a man aged 18 to 30 in good health. Material: memory CD4+ T cells sorted from blood. As to subset: CD45RA-negative fraction. J is TRBJ2-5 and V is TRBV7-9, with unresolved D. The CDR3 DNA reads as TGTGCCAGCAGCTTCTCCGAGACCCAGTACTTC. Amino acids: CASSFSETQYF.